This is a list of T cell receptor beta chains from one sample in a study of T cells in Graves' hyperthyroidism and ophthalmopathy. TCRdb reprocessed the multiplex PCR reads with MiXCR, giving one entry per CDR3 protein. There are more than 500,000 distinct CDR3 sequences in the sample; around 16% occur only once, and around 3.9% lies in the top ten. Sequencing was performed on blood. These receptors originate from a woman in her twenties or thirties with Graves' hyperthyroidism. The CDR3 runs from the conserved cysteine through the conserved F or W. D genes are given only for firm matches. Clone size, where shown, is once, few, many, or a class for clones that have expanded.

CDR3 protein | CDR3 DNA | CDR3 length | D gene | clone size | J gene | V gene
CASSLGFTGETQYF | TGTGCCAGCAGCTTAGGTTTTACTGGAGAGACCCAGTACTTC | 14 | . | many | TRBJ2-5 | TRBV7-2
CASSLVRGQQPQHF | TGTGCCAGCAGTTTAGTCAGGGGGCAACAGCCCCAGCATTTT | 14 | TRBD1 | many | TRBJ1-5 | TRBV12-3/TRBV12-4
CASTHQADYEQYF | TGTGCCAGCACCCACCAAGCCGATTACGAGCAGTACTTC | 13 | . | many | TRBJ2-7 | TRBV28
CASSHALAGGTYEQFF | TGTGCCAGCAGTCATGCTTTAGCGGGAGGGACCTATGAGCAGTTCTTC | 16 | TRBD2 | once | TRBJ2-1 | TRBV2
CASSVDDGSYEQYF | TGTGCCAGCAGCGTAGACGACGGTTCCTACGAGCAGTACTTC | 14 | . | . | TRBJ2-7 | TRBV9
CSALPSFDYGYTF | TGCAGCGCCTTGCCATCCTTCGACTATGGCTACACCTTC | 13 | . | few | TRBJ1-2 | TRBV29-1
CASSPQGWNGQPQHF | TGTGCCAGCAGTCCACAGGGCTGGAACGGACAGCCCCAGCATTTT | 15 | . | many | TRBJ1-5 | TRBV28
CASSYSRQSNTEAFF | TGTGCCAGCAGTTACTCGAGGCAGAGTAACACTGAAGCTTTCTTT | 15 | . | few | TRBJ1-1 | TRBV6-6
CSARVPTGSYEQYF | TGCAGTGCTAGAGTCCCGACAGGCTCCTACGAGCAGTACTTC | 14 | . | few | TRBJ2-7 | TRBV20-1
CASRRSSYEQYF | TGTGCCAGCAGGAGAAGCTCCTACGAGCAGTACTTC | 12 | . | many | TRBJ2-7 | TRBV6-2/TRBV6-3
CASSVGTSGRWSGEQFF | TGTGCCAGCAGCGTAGGGACTAGCGGGAGGTGGTCTGGTGAGCAGTTCTTC | 17 | TRBD2 | . | TRBJ2-1 | TRBV9
CASSHSGRATPGELFF | TGTGCCAGCAGCCATAGCGGGAGGGCCACCCCCGGGGAGCTGTTTTTT | 16 | TRBD2 | . | TRBJ2-2 | TRBV9
CAERKSSYNSPLHF | TGTGCCGAACGAAAGAGCTCCTATAATTCACCCCTCCACTTT | 14 | . | few | TRBJ1-6 | TRBV6-1
CASSQGQVNTGGLFF | TGTGCCAGCTCCCAGGGACAGGTGAACACCGGGGGGCTGTTTTTT | 15 | TRBD1 | . | TRBJ2-2 | TRBV18
CSASLSSYNSPLHF | TGCAGTGCTAGTCTAAGCTCCTATAATTCACCCCTCCACTTT | 14 | . | . | TRBJ1-6 | TRBV20-1
CASSLARGDTGELFF | TGTGCCAGCAGCTTGGCCAGGGGGGACACCGGGGAGCTGTTTTTT | 15 | . | few | TRBJ2-2 | TRBV7-9
CATSRALAAYTDTQYF | TGTGCCACCAGCAGAGCTCTAGCGGCATACACAGATACGCAGTATTTT | 16 | TRBD2 | few | TRBJ2-3 | TRBV15
CASSVGVAGSQETQYF | TGTGCCAGCAGCGTAGGTGTAGCGGGGTCCCAAGAGACCCAGTACTTC | 16 | TRBD2 | few | TRBJ2-5 | TRBV9
CASSSPGTQLGEQFF | TGTGCCAGCAGTTCGCCCGGGACACAACTGGGTGAGCAGTTCTTC | 15 | . | . | TRBJ2-1 | TRBV6-2/TRBV6-3
CASRGPGRFMETQYF | TGTGCCAGCAGGGGCCCCGGGAGGTTTATGGAGACCCAGTACTTC | 15 | TRBD2 | few | TRBJ2-5 | TRBV2
CASRFTGTSALNEQFF | TGTGCCAGCAGATTCACCGGGACTAGCGCCCTCAATGAGCAGTTCTTC | 16 | TRBD2 | many | TRBJ2-1 | TRBV7-2
CASGQWTGDDYEQYF | TGTGCCAGCGGACAATGGACAGGAGACGACTACGAGCAGTACTTC | 15 | TRBD1 | . | TRBJ2-7 | TRBV11-2
CASSHLQGSNQPQHF | TGTGCCAGCAGCCATTTACAGGGGAGCAATCAGCCCCAGCATTTT | 15 | TRBD1 | many | TRBJ1-5 | TRBV28
CAWSVLGTGNYEQFF | TGTGCCTGGAGTGTACTTGGGACAGGGAACTATGAGCAGTTCTTC | 15 | TRBD1 | many | TRBJ2-1 | TRBV30
CASIASGTAGEQFF | TGCGCCAGCATTGCTAGCGGGACAGCTGGTGAGCAGTTCTTC | 14 | TRBD2 | many | TRBJ2-1 | TRBV5-1
CASSYGLHGAQYF | TGTGCCAGCAGCTATGGACTACATGGTGCGCAGTATTTT | 13 | . | once | TRBJ2-3 | TRBV11-2
CASSQDRRLSATDTQYF | TGTGCCAGCAGCCAAGATCGACGCCTGAGCGCCACAGATACGCAGTATTTT | 17 | . | few | TRBJ2-3 | TRBV4-2
CAWSVGGSTGELFF | TGTGCCTGGAGTGTTGGGGGGTCGACCGGGGAGCTGTTTTTT | 14 | . | . | TRBJ2-2 | TRBV30
CSAGRGGTNEKLFF | TGCAGTGCTGGCCGGGGGGGGACTAATGAAAAACTGTTTTTT | 14 | . | . | TRBJ1-4 | TRBV20-1
CASRLFGTAPSTDTQYF | TGTGCCAGCAGACTATTTGGGACAGCCCCTAGCACAGATACGCAGTATTTT | 17 | TRBD1 | . | TRBJ2-3 | TRBV7-9
CASSLRETNYGYTF | TGTGCCAGCAGCCTCCGGGAGACTAACTATGGCTACACCTTC | 14 | . | many | TRBJ1-2 | TRBV6-2/TRBV6-3
CASSSLIISSSYNEQFF | TGTGCCAGCAGTTCATTGATCATTTCCAGCTCCTACAATGAGCAGTTCTTC | 17 | . | many | TRBJ2-1 | TRBV6-1
CASSFPGLAGNEQYF | TGTGCCAGCAGCTTCCCGGGACTAGCGGGCAACGAGCAGTACTTC | 15 | TRBD2 | many | TRBJ2-7 | TRBV7-2
CSARAPGLGQYF | TGCAGTGCTAGAGCACCGGGACTAGGACAGTACTTC | 12 | TRBD2 | many | TRBJ2-7 | TRBV20-1
CASSVARENYNSPLHF | TGTGCCAGCAGCGTAGCACGGGAGAACTATAATTCACCCCTCCACTTT | 16 | . | . | TRBJ1-6 | TRBV9
CASSLSWGLGTEAFF | TGTGCCAGCAGTTTATCTTGGGGGCTGGGCACTGAAGCTTTCTTT | 15 | . | many | TRBJ1-1 | TRBV28
CASSVGWRDYTDTQYF | TGTGCCAGCAGCGTGGGGTGGCGGGACTACACAGATACGCAGTATTTT | 16 | TRBD2 | once | TRBJ2-3 | TRBV9
CASSPGLLYGYTF | TGTGCCAGCAGCCCCGGACTCCTCTATGGCTACACCTTC | 13 | . | many | TRBJ1-2 | TRBV12-3/TRBV12-4
CASSQDPWRSKGAWTGELFF | TGTGCCAGCAGCCAAGATCCCTGGCGATCAAAGGGGGCATGGACCGGGGAGCTGTTTTTT | 20 | TRBD1 | few | TRBJ2-2 | TRBV3-1
CASRLRGLANYEQYF | TGTGCCAGCAGGCTAAGGGGACTCGCTAACTACGAGCAGTACTTC | 15 | . | many | TRBJ2-7 | TRBV6-1
CASSVLPAGWDNEQFF | TGTGCCAGCAGTGTTCTTCCAGCGGGATGGGACAATGAGCAGTTCTTC | 16 | TRBD2 | many | TRBJ2-1 | TRBV2
CASSYGTGGPYEQYF | TGTGCCAGCAGCTACGGGACAGGGGGCCCCTACGAGCAGTACTTC | 15 | TRBD1 | . | TRBJ2-7 | TRBV5-4
CASSLIPRSYNEQFF | TGTGCCAGCAGTTTAATCCCACGATCCTACAATGAGCAGTTCTTC | 15 | . | many | TRBJ2-1 | TRBV12-3/TRBV12-4
CASKPGQTNYGYTF | TGTGCCAGCAAACCGGGACAGACTAACTATGGCTACACCTTC | 14 | TRBD1 | . | TRBJ1-2 | TRBV6-2/TRBV6-3
CASSLGQGLNYEQYF | TGTGCCAGCAGTTTGGGGCAGGGGTTAAACTACGAGCAGTACTTC | 15 | . | many | TRBJ2-7 | TRBV27
CASSYRDRESYEQYF | TGTGCCAGCAGTTACCGGGACAGGGAATCCTACGAGCAGTACTTC | 15 | TRBD1 | few | TRBJ2-7 | TRBV27
CASSLSVGGPYEQYF | TGTGCCAGCAGTTTATCTGTTGGAGGACCCTACGAGCAGTACTTC | 15 | . | many | TRBJ2-7 | TRBV28
CASSELEDTEAFF | TGTGCCAGCAGTGAGCTGGAGGACACTGAAGCTTTCTTT | 13 | . | many | TRBJ1-1 | TRBV2
CASSNGLAGTYEQYF | TGTGCCAGCAGCAACGGACTAGCGGGTACCTACGAGCAGTACTTC | 15 | TRBD2 | many | TRBJ2-7 | TRBV7-8
CASSSRTGTGWGTGNTIYF | TGTGCCAGCAGTTCAAGGACCGGGACAGGGTGGGGTACTGGAAACACCATATATTTT | 19 | TRBD1 | few | TRBJ1-3 | TRBV28
CAWSEGLAGSEQYF | TGTGCCTGGAGTGAGGGACTAGCGGGCTCCGAGCAGTACTTC | 14 | TRBD2 | many | TRBJ2-7 | TRBV30
CASSFSIGGTDTQYF | TGTGCCAGCAGCTTCTCAATAGGGGGCACAGATACGCAGTATTTT | 15 | . | . | TRBJ2-3 | TRBV19
CASSIGAGNEQFF | TGTGCCAGTAGTATAGGAGCGGGCAATGAGCAGTTCTTC | 13 | . | . | TRBJ2-1 | TRBV19
CASSPWGGSLGSDEQFF | TGTGCCAGCAGCCCATGGGGTGGCTCGCTAGGTTCAGATGAGCAGTTCTTC | 17 | . | few | TRBJ2-1 | TRBV14